The sequence of this T cell receptor beta chain was determined in a study of T-cell reconstitution after alpha-beta-depleted transplantation in children. Study-wide points: Recipient T cells and thymic progenitors that survived gave rise to the high TCRbeta diversity observed at day 60 in some patients. Reportedly, alpha-beta T cells present about two months post-transplant originated from several hundred expanded clones of graft origin. At the one-year point after transplant, T-cell counts and TCRbeta diversity were found to come mostly from T cells that had been newly produced.

The CDR3 runs 14 residues. V lost 7 bases and J 5 bases, leaving 16 bases between the germline ends. As for this clonotype: Its matching antigen is unknown.

TCRbeta library construction was performed incorporating unique molecular identifiers. One entry per CDR3 protein results from TCRdb running MiXCR on the PCR reads. The sample holds around 76,000 distinct CDR3 sequences, around 18% seen once. The receptor's source is a male patient aged 2 to 9 who had a stem cell transplant for acute lymphoblastic leukemia, so the T cells may come from the graft donor. This specimen was PBMCs, mostly from graft donor cells, taken 360 days after TCRalphabeta/CD19-depleted stem cell transplant. V gene TRBV12-3 or TRBV12-4 combines with J gene TRBJ2-3; D is unresolved. CDR3 sequence (DNA): TGTGCCAGCACCCACTGGGCCCCTGGAGATACGCAGTATTTT. Its protein product is CASTHWAPGDTQYF.